This T cell receptor (beta chain) was identified in a study of PD-1 blockade in classical Hodgkin lymphoma (dated by TCRdb to the early 2020s). About the study as a whole: Nivolumab dosing was 3 mg/kg intravenously every 2 weeks, continuing until either disease progression or unacceptable toxicity. To define a peripheral blood immune signature of response to PD-1 blockade in classical Hodgkin lymphoma, the study combined TCR beta sequencing with CyTOF. Overall study results and their limits: The study covered only a single clinical trial cohort, and the causes of the repertoire differences, possibly disease activity or prior therapy, were still not defined. Baseline TCR diversity was reported to be lower in newly diagnosed patients than in healthy donors and to be lower still in relapsed/refractory patients. Patients starting nivolumab less than 1 year after ASCT had lower diversity and were excluded from later analyses to avoid confounding by immune reconstitution. Trial patients with a complete response had baseline diversity similar to that of newly diagnosed patients, while partial responders and progressors had significantly lower diversity. By C4D1, a significant rise was seen in CD4+ TCR diversity but not in CD8+ TCR diversity (p=0.0027 vs p=0.16), and the rise was most apparent among complete responders (p=0.02).

The Qiagen DNeasy kit was used to extract genomic DNA from unsorted PBMCs and from the negatively selected CD4+ and CD8+ fractions. TCR beta CDR3 regions were amplified by immunoSEQ multiplex PCR using primers annealing to V and J segments. A synthetic immune receptor repertoire was used to minimize amplification bias, and remaining bias was computationally removed after sequencing. The study's processing was this. Custom Python scripts were used to quantify repertoire diversity as the Shannon entropy index. Unsorted, CD4+ and CD8+ repertoires were analyzed separately, except for combined analyses in which CD4+ and CD8+ sequences were merged in silico. Clonal expansion was defined as a frequency increase of at least 2-fold after treatment compared with C1D1, and clones undetected at baseline were assigned a pseudocount of 0.5. Singleton clones were defined as clones with 0 or 1 copy at C1D1, and non-singleton clones were defined as clones with 2 or more copies. Clones expanded in unsorted samples were labelled as CD4+, CD8+ or unknown by matching protein sequences in sorted samples from the same patient. Wilcoxon tests on paired samples were used to test changes in diversity from C1D1 to C4D1. TCRdb stores this immuneACCESS table with in-frame sequences only. Part of the clones is absent; in the studies checked, under half of the shortfall reflects unresolved V genes, and no reason is known for the rest. V, J and clone size were drawn from that table, and D and trimming were deduced from the DNA. The sample table holds 90,000 to 95,000 clones, of which nearly 90% were seen once. Clones ranked in the top ten supply about 10% of the sample.

Inclusive of the bounding cysteine and phenylalanine, the CDR3 is 14 residues long. The read is trimmed to its CDR3 DNA, 42 bases read in frame from base 1. Reading the germline V gene gives CDR1 SGHRS and CDR2 YFSETQ. Trimming leaves V shorter by 4 bases and J shorter by 3 bases, with the junction holding 2 bases beyond the gene matches. On this clone: Which antigen it targets is not known. Base-call qualities are not available, and no considerably larger clone is one nucleotide away.

Sample time point, as interpreted from the label and publication: cycle 2 day 1 (C2D1) of nivolumab. Every trial patient had relapsed following autologous stem cell transplantation, and prior brentuximab vedotin exposure was what differed among cohorts A, B and C. The trial cohort comprised some 60 patients with relapsed/refractory classical Hodgkin lymphoma whose best overall responses were complete response, partial response or progressive disease. Trial patients were treated with single-agent nivolumab in the multi-cohort phase II CheckMate 205 trial. An independent review committee assessed best overall response by applying the 2007 International Working Group response criteria. Trial PBMCs were collected just before the start of nivolumab (C1D1) and during therapy at cycle 2 day 1 and cycle 4 day 1. Peripheral blood was collected in 8 mL Vacutainer Cell Preparation Tubes, from which PBMCs were isolated by centrifugation and then cryopreserved.

The sequence came from a human donor with classical Hodgkin lymphoma. The chain links TRBV5-1 with TRBJ2-1; 9 bases in the middle match TRBD2. The material sequenced was peripheral blood mononuclear cells (PBMCs), taken before the second cycle of nivolumab. For the CDR3, the sequence is CASSGLAIYNEQFF. The DNA sequence reads TGCGCCAGCAGCGGACTAGCGATCTACAATGAGCAGTTCTTC.